This passage covers 8 T cell receptor beta chains from one sample sequenced in a study of T cell changes during pregnancy in multiple sclerosis. Sequencing used immunoSEQ multiplex PCR; TCRdb keeps in-frame clones, though not all of them. Among some 38,000 clones listed, about 94% were seen once. Sequences were derived from CD4+ T cells from peripheral blood mononuclear cells, sampled in the second trimester of pregnancy. The receptors stem from a female donor with multiple sclerosis, enrolled in a pregnancy study.

The chain uses TRBV5-4 and TRBJ2-7, with 10 bases aligning to TRBD2. Germline CDR1 SGHNT, CDR2 YYREEE (reference sequence). With 4 bases clipped from V and 2 bases from J, the junction kept 6 bases outside the gene matches. The CDR3 runs to 15 residues. CDR3 sequence reads: CASSPKREGTYEQYF. The CDR3 DNA reads TGTGCCAGCAGCCCGAAGCGGGAGGGAACCTACGAGCAGTACTTC.

This sequence joins TRBV2 and TRBJ2-3, with D tentatively TRBD1 (6 bases). This CDR3 is 14 amino acids long. V was clipped by 5 bases and J by 2 bases, with 11 bases between them. Germline V lookup: CDR1 SNHLY, CDR2 FYNNEI. CDR3 region: CASSLTGLTDTQYF. Written as DNA, the CDR3 is TGTGCCAGCAGTCTGACAGGTCTCACAGATACGCAGTATTTT.

This clone was counted a single time. The chain combines TRBV5-1 with TRBJ2-4, with D tentatively TRBD2 (5 bases). Germline CDR1 reads SGHRS; CDR2 reads YFSETQ. V dropped 3 bases and J dropped 0 bases, with 13 bases sitting between them. The length of the CDR3 is 16 residues. This chain's CDR3 is CASSSTSGTAKNIQYF. In DNA form, the CDR3 reads TGCGCCAGCAGCTCTACAAGCGGAACAGCCAAAAACATTCAGTACTTC.

The V gene is TRBV6-1, the J gene TRBJ1-2; 9 bases match TRBD1. Per germline, CDR1 MNHNS and CDR2 SASEGT. Unmatched junction bases numbered 2, after V lost 5 bases and J lost 7 bases. The CDR3 sequence is 12 residues long. The CDR3 sequence is CASSTGGTGYTF. CDR3 DNA: TGTGCCAGCAGTACAGGGGGCACTGGCTACACCTTC.

The V call is TRBV10-1, the J call TRBJ2-4; the D gene is possibly TRBD1 (6 bases). V was cut by 0 bases and J by 7 bases, with 13 bases left in between. Germline lookup yields CDR1 WNHNN and CDR2 SYGVQD (reference sequence). This CDR3 region has 15 residues. Here the CDR3 DNA reads TGCGCCAGCAGTGAGTCGTTCACCCAGGGGAACATTCAGTACTTC. It yields the protein CASSESFTQGNIQYF.

V usage is TRBV11-2 and J usage is TRBJ2-3; 8 bases fit TRBD2. V was pared by 1 base and J by 2 bases, with 8 bases of the junction left unmatched. Germline V gene lookup returns CDR1 SGHAT and CDR2 FQNNGV. This CDR3 region has 17 residues. The CDR3 DNA sequence: TGTGCCAGCAGCTTAGGTCGTCTAGCGGGCTCCACAGATACGCAGTATTTT. This encodes CASSLGRLAGSTDTQYF.

The V call is TRBV29-1, the J call TRBJ1-4; D gene unclear. The CDR3 is 12 residues long. Trimming removed 6 bases at V and 4 bases at J, with 9 bases between. CDR1 is SQVTM, CDR2 ANQGSEA, per germline. The chain's CDR3 is CSVRENNEKLFF. The CDR3 DNA is TGCAGCGTGCGGGAGAATAATGAAAAACTGTTTTTT.

This chain uses TRBV5-1 with TRBJ2-7; TRBD1 matches at 7 bases. Losses at the gene ends were 2 bases for V and 0 bases for J; bases not matched to a gene: 8. This CDR3 spans 16 amino acids. Germline V gene sequence: CDR1 SGHRS, CDR2 YFSETQ. The CDR3 loop is CASSFREDRVSYEQYF. Here the CDR3 DNA reads TGCGCCAGCAGCTTCCGGGAAGACAGGGTCTCCTACGAGCAGTACTTC.